Following are 11 T cell receptor beta chains from one sample sequenced in a study of blood T cell repertoires in COVID-19. Only in-frame clones appear in the TCRdb table, and some are missing; sequencing was by immunoSEQ multiplex PCR. The data contain roughly 410,000 clones, roughly 90% of them singletons. The sequenced sample was peripheral blood. The source is a man between 35 and 55 years old with acute or convalescent COVID-19.

The genes are TRBV5-1 and TRBJ2-2, with TRBD1 identical over 7 bases. The V gene's germline CDR1 is SGHRS and CDR2 YFSETQ. V lost 3 bases to trimming and J lost 0 bases; unmatched junction nucleotides: 5. The CDR3 length is 16 residues. The CDR3: CASSWDSPANTGELFF. The CDR3 DNA sequence: TGCGCCAGCAGCTGGGACAGCCCGGCGAACACCGGGGAGCTGTTTTTT.

The V call is TRBV24-1, the J call TRBJ2-7; a weak D match, TRBD1 (5 bases). The germline V gene encodes CDR1 KGHDR and CDR2 SFDVKD. With 3 bases removed from V and 2 bases from J, the gap between germline ends came to 7 bases. The CDR3 totals 13 residues. The CDR3 nucleotides are TGTGCCACCAGTGATGACAGACCCTACGAGCAGTACTTC. Translated, it gives CATSDDRPYEQYF.

This sequence joins TRBV11-2 and TRBJ2-7; TRBD2 aligns across 10 bases. Germline V gene sequence: CDR1 SGHAT, CDR2 FQNNGV. The ends lost 2 bases at V and 2 bases at J; junction bases unmatched: 3. The CDR3 is 15 amino acids. In DNA form, the CDR3 reads TGTGCCAGCAGCTTATACCTAGCGGGAGCCTACGAGCAGTACTTC. Protein sequence: CASSLYLAGAYEQYF.

The chain joins TRBV21-1 to TRBJ2-1; TRBD2 is taken as the D call from the table, unchecked against the DNA. TRBV21-1 is given as a pseudogene. The CDR3 sequence is 20 residues long. In DNA, the CDR3 is TGTGCCAGCATTACTCTTACTAGCGGGAATTCTTCAGGAGGTAGTGATGAGCAGTTCTTC. Protein sequence: CASITLTSGNSSGGSDEQFF.

The V call is TRBV2, the J call TRBJ2-6; D might be TRBD1 (6 bases). This CDR3 contains 16 residues. CDR1 SNHLY and CDR2 FYNNEI come from the germline V gene. Between the trimmed V and J ends, which lost 5 bases and 1 base, there was a span of 12 bases. CDR3 DNA: TGTGCCAGCAGTCCGAACAGGGTTTCTGGGGCCAACGTCCTGACTTTC. Protein product: CASSPNRVSGANVLTF.

The rearrangement links TRBV28 to TRBJ1-2; 7 bases map to TRBD1. CDR1 MDHEN and CDR2 SYDVKM come from the germline V gene. Trimming took 11 bases from V and 4 from J; bases not matched to a gene: 10. This CDR3 region has 13 residues. CDR3 sequence reads: CAGSRGFGYGYTF. CDR3 nucleotides: TGTGCCGGGTCCAGGGGGTTTGGCTATGGCTACACCTTC.

The J gene is TRBJ1-1, the V gene TRBV30; D is possibly TRBD1 (6 bases). Trimming pared 2 bases from V and 2 bases from J, leaving 9 bases between. Germline assignment: CDR1 GTSNPN and CDR2 SVGIG (reference sequence). This CDR3 contains 13 residues. The CDR3 region is CAWSRQVNTEAFF. The CDR3 DNA reads TGTGCCTGGAGTCGACAGGTAAACACTGAAGCTTTCTTT.

This chain links TRBV6-5 with TRBJ2-7; no definite D call. The germline V and J ends were trimmed by 2 bases and 2 bases, with 7 bases remaining between them. The CDR3 is 13 residues long. Germline CDR1 and CDR2: MNHEY and SVGAGI. CDR3 loop: CASSYASPYEQYF. CDR3 DNA sequence: TGTGCCAGCAGTTACGCTAGTCCCTACGAGCAGTACTTC.

This rearrangement joins TRBV18 to TRBJ1-3; 10 positions match TRBD1. CDR3 length equals 16 residues. The germline CDR1 and CDR2 sequences are KGHSH and LQKENI. V lost 4 bases, J lost 4 bases, and 7 bases stayed unmatched. The CDR3: CASSRNRDRGGNTIYF. CDR3 nucleotides: TGTGCCAGCTCACGAAACCGGGACAGGGGCGGAAACACCATATATTTT.

This chain joins TRBV7-2 and TRBJ2-2; D is uncertain. The V gene lost 1 base and the J gene lost 7 bases, with 13 bases spanning the gap. Germline CDR1 is SGHTA and CDR2 is FQGNSA. This CDR3 is built from 15 residues. CDR3 nucleotides: TGTGCCAGCAGCTTAGTATCGGGTGTGGGCGGGGAGCTGTTTTTT. This sequence encodes CASSLVSGVGGELFF.

The chain uses TRBV2 and TRBJ2-1; 8 nucleotides line up with TRBD1. J gave up 7 bases and V 6 bases, and 11 bases lay outside the gene matches. CDR3 length: 15 residues. Germline CDR1 reads SNHLY; CDR2 reads FYNNEI. As DNA, the CDR3 is TGTGCCAGCAGCGTGACAGGGGTTCGGGGAAATGAGCAGTTCTTC. It yields the protein CASSVTGVRGNEQFF.